Presented here are 11 T cell receptor beta chains from one specimen sequenced in a study of blood T cell repertoires in COVID-19. The method was immunoSEQ multiplex PCR; TCRdb's version includes in-frame clones alone and lacks a portion of them. The table has some 190,000 clones, 86% seen once. The sequencing input was PBMCs or T cells enriched from blood (not recorded which). Receptors originate from a man aged 40-50 years with acute COVID-19.

This rearrangement joins TRBV10-1 to TRBJ2-1; maybe TRBD1 (6 bases). Germline CDR1 WNHNN, CDR2 SYGVQD (reference sequence). Trimming removed 9 bases from V and 4 bases from J, with 13 bases in between. The CDR3 has 13 amino acids. CDR3 in amino acids: CASSDSTYNEQFF. CDR3 sequence (DNA): TGCGCCAGTTCGGACAGCACTTACAATGAGCAGTTCTTC.

This rearrangement joins TRBV9 to TRBJ1-1, with D perhaps TRBD1 (5 bases). Germline-derived CDR1 and CDR2 are SGDLS and YYNGEE. Trimming shortened V by 2 bases and J by 8 bases, and 10 bases separated the two germline ends. There are 12 residues in the CDR3. The CDR3 nucleotides read TGTGCCAGCAGCGTGCATAGGGGAGAAGCTTTCTTT. Amino acid sequence: CASSVHRGEAFF.

V is TRBV27 and J is TRBJ2-3; 12 bases align to TRBD2. Unmatched junction bases numbered 8, after V lost 6 bases and J lost 4 bases. Per germline, CDR1 MNHEY and CDR2 SMNVEV (reference sequence). This CDR3 has 16 amino acids. Written as DNA, the CDR3 is TGTGCCAGCAGCAAACCTAGCGGGAGGGCCGCAGATACGCAGTATTTT. Amino acid sequence: CASSKPSGRAADTQYF.

This chain connects TRBV5-1 to TRBJ1-1; perhaps TRBD1 as D (5 bases). The germline CDR1 and CDR2 sequences are SGHRS and YFSETQ. V lost 6 bases, J lost 1 base, and 10 bases lay in between. The CDR3 is made up of 13 amino acids. The CDR3 loop is CASTRVANTEAFF. The CDR3 nucleotides read TGCGCCAGCACCAGGGTGGCGAACACTGAAGCTTTCTTT.

This chain connects TRBV7-6 to TRBJ2-3; maybe TRBD2 (5 bases). CDR1 is SGHVS and CDR2 is FNYEAQ in the germline V gene. The ends were cut back, 8 bases at V and 8 bases at J, with 17 bases in the middle. This CDR3 has 13 residues. The CDR3 nucleotides read TGTGCCAGCTCCAATTCGGGGTGGGCTACGCAGTATTTT. It translates to CASSNSGWATQYF.

This clone occurred a few times. The chain links TRBV19 to TRBJ1-6, with D uncertain. Germline V gene data show CDR1 as LNHDA and CDR2 as SQIVND (reference sequence). The CDR3 totals 13 residues. Between the trimmed V and J ends, which lost 11 bases and 10 bases, there was a span of 18 bases. The CDR3 nucleotides are TGTGCCTCCCAGAGAGGGATCGGCTCACCCCTCCACTTT. Its translation: CASQRGIGSPLHF.

The chain couples TRBV28 to TRBJ2-1; D is possibly TRBD2 (5 bases). The germline gives CDR1 MDHEN, CDR2 SYDVKM. Trimming pared 6 bases from V and 0 bases from J, leaving 12 bases between. The CDR3 extends over 15 amino acids. CDR3 bases: TGTGCCAGCAGAGCTAGCCAGAGCTCCTACAATGAGCAGTTCTTC. Translating gives CASRASQSSYNEQFF.

A single count supports this clone. V and J are TRBV19 and TRBJ2-7, with a weak D call TRBD1 (6 bases). Germline lookup yields CDR1 LNHDA and CDR2 SQIVND (reference sequence). V dropped 7 bases and J dropped 2 bases, with 15 bases sitting between them. The CDR3 runs 14 residues. CDR3 loop: CASNQGWGPYEQYF. CDR3 nucleotides: TGTGCCAGTAACCAGGGATGGGGGCCCTACGAGCAGTACTTC.

V gene TRBV27 combines with J gene TRBJ2-2, with D possibly being TRBD1 (5 bases). V was clipped by 7 bases and J by 4 bases, with 19 bases between them. Germline CDR1 is MNHEY and CDR2 is SMNVEV (reference sequence). CDR3 size: 16 residues. The CDR3 nucleotides are TGTGCCAGCACTCTTTTAAGACAGCAGGGCACCGGGGAGCTGTTTTTT. It yields the protein CASTLLRQQGTGELFF.

CDR3 sequence (DNA): TGTGCCAGCAGCTTGCTCGGTGGGGGGGAAAAACTGTTTTTT. Translated, it gives CASSLLGGGEKLFF. This chain uses TRBV5-8 with TRBJ1-4; perhaps TRBD1 as D (5 bases). The length of the CDR3 is 14 residues. The V gene lost 1 base and the J gene lost 8 bases, with 12 bases spanning the gap. CDR1 is SGHTS, CDR2 YDEGEE, per germline. The full variable domain, completed using reference TRBV5-8 and TRBJ1-4, is EAGVTQSPTHLIKTRGQQATLRCSPISGHTSVYWYQQALGLGLQFLLWYDEGEERNRGNFPPRFSGRQFPNYSSELNVNALELEDSALYLCASSLLGGGEKLFFGSGTQLSVL.

The chain recombines TRBV5-1 with TRBJ2-3; possibly TRBD2 for D (6 bases). This CDR3 is built from 18 residues. The germline CDR1 and CDR2 sequences are SGHRS and YFSETQ. Trimming removed 0 bases at V and 4 bases at J, with 21 bases between. The CDR3 nucleotides are TGCGCCAGCAGCTTGGCGGGTAGGGGAGGTTCCTTCCCAGATACGCAGTATTTT. Protein product: CASSLAGRGGSFPDTQYF.